This T cell receptor beta chain was sequenced during a study of memory CD4+ T cells and cytomegalovirus serostatus. About the research overall: Donors were healthy Belgian adults, about ten CMV seropositive and approximately 23 seronegative.

Germline CDR1 and CDR2: MNHEY and SVGAGI. The CDR3 contains 11 residues. General observations from the study: Each of approximately 63 CMV-associated TCRbeta sequences occurred in one to five individuals.

Single viable CD3+CD4+CD8-CD45RO+ cells were sorted as the memory CD4+ T cells. Serum IgG to CMV pp150, pp28, p38 and p52 defined serostatus. Sequenced by immunoSEQ multiplex PCR; TCRdb stores in-frame clones only, minus some. The sample has over 60,000 clones, 77% seen once. Notes on this clone: As yet, its antigen is unknown. The germline gene is not matched at one end of the junction; a read error may be the cause.

V is TRBV6-5 and J is TRBJ2-7; 8 bases are a match to TRBD1. The TCR comes from an adult in good health and CMV-seronegative. The sequenced sample was memory CD4+ T cells from blood. The CDR3 region is CAISEGQVRYF. CDR3 DNA: TGTGCCATCAGTGAGGGACAGGTGAGGTACTTC.